The source of this T cell receptor (beta chain) is a study of blood T cell repertoires in COVID-19. Study background: Sources were T cells, B-cell-depleted T cells, or PBMCs; the material itself was cDNA or gDNA.

CDR3 length: 17 amino acids. Germline V CDR1 and CDR2: SEHNR, FQNEAQ (reference sequence). V shed 1 base and J 3 bases; nucleotides not matched to a gene: 4. Study processing details: Researchers report that nucleated cell counts were estimated from reference gene primer amplification. Data came from immunoSEQ multiplex PCR; TCRdb stores just in-frame clones and leaves some out. The V and J calls and the clone size are those of that table, but D and trimming were determined from the DNA. Among 85,000 or so clones listed, 65% to 90% were seen once. The sample was peripheral blood. The chain has TRBV7-9 and TRBJ2-2, with 11 bases fitting TRBD1. This clonotype originated in a man aged 80 or over with acute or convalescent COVID-19. CDR3 sequence reads: CASSLGRDRGYTGELFF. The DNA of the CDR3 is TGTGCCAGCAGCTTAGGCCGGGACAGGGGGTACACCGGGGAGCTGTTTTTT. The entire variable domain, with the rest obtained from reference TRBV7-9 and TRBJ2-2, is as follows: DTGVSQNPRHKITKRGQNVTFRCDPISEHNRLYWYRQTLGQGPEFLTYFQNEAQLEKSRLLSDRFSAERPKGSFSTLEIQRTEQGDSAMYLCASSLGRDRGYTGELFFGEGSRLTVL.